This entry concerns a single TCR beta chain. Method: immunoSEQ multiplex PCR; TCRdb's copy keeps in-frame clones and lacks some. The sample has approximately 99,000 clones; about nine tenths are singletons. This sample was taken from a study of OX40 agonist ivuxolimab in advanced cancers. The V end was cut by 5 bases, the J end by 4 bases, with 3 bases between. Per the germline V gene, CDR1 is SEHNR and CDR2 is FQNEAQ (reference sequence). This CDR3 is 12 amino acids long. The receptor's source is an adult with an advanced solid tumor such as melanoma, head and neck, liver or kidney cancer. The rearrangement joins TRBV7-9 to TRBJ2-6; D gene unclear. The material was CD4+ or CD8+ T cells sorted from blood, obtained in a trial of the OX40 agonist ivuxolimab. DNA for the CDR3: TGTGCCAGCAGCACCGGGGCCAACGTCCTGACTTTC. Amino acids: CASSTGANVLTF.